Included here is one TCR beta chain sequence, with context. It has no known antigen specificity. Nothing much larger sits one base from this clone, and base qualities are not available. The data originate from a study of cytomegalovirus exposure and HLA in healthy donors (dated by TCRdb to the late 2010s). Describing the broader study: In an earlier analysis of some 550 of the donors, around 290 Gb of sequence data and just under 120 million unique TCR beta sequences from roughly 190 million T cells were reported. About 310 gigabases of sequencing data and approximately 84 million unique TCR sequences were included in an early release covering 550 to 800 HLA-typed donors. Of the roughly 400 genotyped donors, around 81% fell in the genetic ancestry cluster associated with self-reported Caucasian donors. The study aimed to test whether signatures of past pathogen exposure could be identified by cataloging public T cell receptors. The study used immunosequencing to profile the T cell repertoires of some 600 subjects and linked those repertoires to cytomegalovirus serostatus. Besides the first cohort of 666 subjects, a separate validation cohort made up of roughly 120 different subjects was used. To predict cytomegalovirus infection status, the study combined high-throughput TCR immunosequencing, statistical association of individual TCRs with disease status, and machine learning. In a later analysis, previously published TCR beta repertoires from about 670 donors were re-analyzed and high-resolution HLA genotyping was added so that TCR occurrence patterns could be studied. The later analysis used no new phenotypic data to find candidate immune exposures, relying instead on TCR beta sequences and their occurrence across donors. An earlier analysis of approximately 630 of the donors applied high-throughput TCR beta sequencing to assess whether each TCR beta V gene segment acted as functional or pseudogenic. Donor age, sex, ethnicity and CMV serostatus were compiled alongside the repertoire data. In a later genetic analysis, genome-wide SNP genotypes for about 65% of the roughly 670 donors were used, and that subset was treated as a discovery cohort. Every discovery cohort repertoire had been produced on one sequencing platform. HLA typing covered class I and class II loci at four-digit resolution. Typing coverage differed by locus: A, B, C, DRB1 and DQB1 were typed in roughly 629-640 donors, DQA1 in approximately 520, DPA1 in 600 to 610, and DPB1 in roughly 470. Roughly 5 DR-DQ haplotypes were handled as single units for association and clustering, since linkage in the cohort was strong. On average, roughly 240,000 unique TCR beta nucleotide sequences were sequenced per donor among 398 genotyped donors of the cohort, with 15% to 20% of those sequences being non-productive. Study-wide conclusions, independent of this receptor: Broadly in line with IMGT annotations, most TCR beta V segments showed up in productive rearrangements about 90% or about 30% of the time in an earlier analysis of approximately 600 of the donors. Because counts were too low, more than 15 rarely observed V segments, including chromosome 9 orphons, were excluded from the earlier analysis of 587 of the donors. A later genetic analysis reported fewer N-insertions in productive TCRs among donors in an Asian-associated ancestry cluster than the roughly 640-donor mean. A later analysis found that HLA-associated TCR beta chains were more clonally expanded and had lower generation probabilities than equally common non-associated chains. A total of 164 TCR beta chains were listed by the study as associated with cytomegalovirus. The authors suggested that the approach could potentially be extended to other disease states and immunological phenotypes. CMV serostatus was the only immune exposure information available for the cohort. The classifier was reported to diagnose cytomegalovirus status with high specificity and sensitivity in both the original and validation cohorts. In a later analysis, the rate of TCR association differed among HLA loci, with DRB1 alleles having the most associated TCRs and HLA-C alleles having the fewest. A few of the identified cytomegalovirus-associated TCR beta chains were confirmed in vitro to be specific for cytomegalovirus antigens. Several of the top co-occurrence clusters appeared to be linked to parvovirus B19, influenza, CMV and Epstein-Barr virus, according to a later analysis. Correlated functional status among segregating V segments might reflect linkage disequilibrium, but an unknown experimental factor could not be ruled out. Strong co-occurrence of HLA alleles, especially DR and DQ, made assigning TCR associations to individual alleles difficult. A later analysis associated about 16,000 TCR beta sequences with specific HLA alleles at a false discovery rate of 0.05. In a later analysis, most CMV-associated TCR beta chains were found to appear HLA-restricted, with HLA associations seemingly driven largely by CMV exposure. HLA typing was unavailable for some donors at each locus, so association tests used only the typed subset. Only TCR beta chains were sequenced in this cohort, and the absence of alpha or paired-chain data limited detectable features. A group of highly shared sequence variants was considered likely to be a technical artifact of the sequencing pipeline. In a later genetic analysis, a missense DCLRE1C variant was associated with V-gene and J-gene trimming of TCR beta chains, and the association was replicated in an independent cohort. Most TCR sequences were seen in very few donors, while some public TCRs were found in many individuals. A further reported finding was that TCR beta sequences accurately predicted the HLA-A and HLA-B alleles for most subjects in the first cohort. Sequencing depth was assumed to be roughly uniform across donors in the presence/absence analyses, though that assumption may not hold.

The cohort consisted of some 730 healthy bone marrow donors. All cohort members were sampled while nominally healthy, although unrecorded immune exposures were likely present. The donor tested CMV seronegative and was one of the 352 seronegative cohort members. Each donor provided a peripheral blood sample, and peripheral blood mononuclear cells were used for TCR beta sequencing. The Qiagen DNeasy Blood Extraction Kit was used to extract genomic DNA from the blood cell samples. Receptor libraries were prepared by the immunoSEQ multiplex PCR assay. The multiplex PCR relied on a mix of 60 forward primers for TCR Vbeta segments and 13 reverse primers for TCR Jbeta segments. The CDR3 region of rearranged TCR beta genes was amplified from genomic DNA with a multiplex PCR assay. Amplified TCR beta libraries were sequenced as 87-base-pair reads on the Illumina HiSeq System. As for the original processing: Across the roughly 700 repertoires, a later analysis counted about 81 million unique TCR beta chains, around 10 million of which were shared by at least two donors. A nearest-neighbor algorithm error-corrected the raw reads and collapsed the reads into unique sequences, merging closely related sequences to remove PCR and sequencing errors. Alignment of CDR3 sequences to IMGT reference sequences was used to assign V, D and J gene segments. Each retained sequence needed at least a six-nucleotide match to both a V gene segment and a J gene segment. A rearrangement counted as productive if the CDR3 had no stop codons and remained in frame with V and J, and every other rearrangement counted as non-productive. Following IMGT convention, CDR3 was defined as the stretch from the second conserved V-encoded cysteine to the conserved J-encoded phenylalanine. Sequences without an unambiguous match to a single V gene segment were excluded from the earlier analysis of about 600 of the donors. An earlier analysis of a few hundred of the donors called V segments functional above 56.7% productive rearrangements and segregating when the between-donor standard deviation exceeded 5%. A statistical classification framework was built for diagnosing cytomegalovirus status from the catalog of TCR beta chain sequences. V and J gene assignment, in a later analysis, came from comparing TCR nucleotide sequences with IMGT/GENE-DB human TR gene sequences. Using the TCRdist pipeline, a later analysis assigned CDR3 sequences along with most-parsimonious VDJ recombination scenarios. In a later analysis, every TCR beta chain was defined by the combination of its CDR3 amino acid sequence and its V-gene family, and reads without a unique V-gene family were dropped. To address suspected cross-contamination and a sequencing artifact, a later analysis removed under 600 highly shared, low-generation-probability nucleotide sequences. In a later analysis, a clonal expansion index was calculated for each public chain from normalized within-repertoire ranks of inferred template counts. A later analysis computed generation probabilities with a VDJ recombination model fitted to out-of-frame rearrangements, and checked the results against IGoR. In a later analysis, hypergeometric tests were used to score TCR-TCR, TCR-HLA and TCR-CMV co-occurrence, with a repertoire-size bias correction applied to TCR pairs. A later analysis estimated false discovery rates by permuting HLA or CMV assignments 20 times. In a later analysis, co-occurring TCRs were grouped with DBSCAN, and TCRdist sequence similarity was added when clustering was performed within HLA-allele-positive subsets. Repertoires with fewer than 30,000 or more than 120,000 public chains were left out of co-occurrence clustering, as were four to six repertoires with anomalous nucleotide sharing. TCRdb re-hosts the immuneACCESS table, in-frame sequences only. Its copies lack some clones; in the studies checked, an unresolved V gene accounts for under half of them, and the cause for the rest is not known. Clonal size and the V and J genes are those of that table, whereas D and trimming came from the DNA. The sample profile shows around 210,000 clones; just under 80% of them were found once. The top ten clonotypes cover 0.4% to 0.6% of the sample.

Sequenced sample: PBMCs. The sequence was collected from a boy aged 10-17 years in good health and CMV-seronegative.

The CDR3 has the sequence CASSATGSGQPQHF. The DNA is as follows: TGTGCCAGCAGCGCCACAGGGAGTGGGCAGCCCCAGCATTTT. This chain is built from TRBV13 and TRBJ1-5; the D segment could be TRBD1, given 6 matching bases. Trimming takes 5 bases from V and 7 bases from J, and the germline ends sit 15 bases apart. The CDR3 sequence holds 14 residues, the cysteine and phenylalanine included. Only the CDR3 DNA stays, 42 bases, in frame from base 1. CDR1 and CDR2, per the germline V gene (reference sequence), are PRHDT and FYEKMQ. The full variable domain, with segments outside the CDR3 supplied by the reference TRBV13 and TRBJ1-5 proteins, appears as AAGVIQSPRHLIKEKRETATLKCYPIPRHDTVYWYQQGPGQDPQFLISFYEKMQSDKGSIPDRFSAQQFSDYHSELNMSSLELGDSALYFCASSATGSGQPQHFGDGTRLSIL.